These T cell receptor beta chains were read from a single sample in a study of blood T cell repertoires in COVID-19. The protocol was immunoSEQ multiplex PCR, while the TCRdb copy is restricted to in-frame clones and leaves out a portion. The sample contains about 130,000 clones, 65% to 85% of which appear only once. Sequenced sample: peripheral blood. The receptors originated from a man between 65 and 80 years old with acute or convalescent COVID-19. CDR3s include the opening cysteine and the closing phenylalanine or tryptophan. D genes are given only for firm matches. Not every row has a clone size; where given, it reads once, few, many or a size class.

j_gene: TRBJ1-4
d_gene: -
abundance: -
v_gene: TRBV7-9
CDR3aa: CASSLEHGEKLFF
CDR3nt: TGTGCCAGCAGCTTAGAACATGGCGAAAAACTGTTTTTT

j_gene: TRBJ1-2
d_gene: -
abundance: -
v_gene: TRBV28
CDR3aa: CASSFGRGGYGYTF
CDR3nt: TGTGCCAGCAGTTTCGGCAGGGGTGGCTATGGCTACACCTTC

j_gene: TRBJ2-1
d_gene: TRBD2
abundance: -
v_gene: TRBV14
CDR3aa: CASSQASGSYNEQFF
CDR3nt: TGTGCCAGCAGCCAAGCTAGCGGTTCCTACAATGAGCAGTTCTTC

j_gene: TRBJ1-3
d_gene: -
abundance: -
v_gene: TRBV7-2
CDR3aa: CASSSGTSGNTIYF
CDR3nt: TGTGCCAGCAGCTCGGGAACTTCCGGAAACACCATATATTTT

j_gene: TRBJ2-5
d_gene: -
abundance: -
v_gene: TRBV19
CDR3aa: CASSRGEDGTQYF
CDR3nt: TGTGCCAGTAGTAGAGGGGAGGACGGGACCCAGTACTTC

j_gene: TRBJ1-2
d_gene: -
abundance: -
v_gene: TRBV10-3
CDR3aa: CAISGQNYGYTF
CDR3nt: TGTGCCATCAGTGGACAGAACTATGGCTACACCTTC

j_gene: TRBJ1-5
d_gene: -
abundance: -
v_gene: TRBV7-2
CDR3aa: CASSLAAGGNQPQHF
CDR3nt: TGTGCCAGCAGCTTAGCGGCAGGGGGCAATCAGCCCCAGCATTTT

j_gene: TRBJ2-3
d_gene: TRBD2
abundance: few
v_gene: TRBV10-3
CDR3aa: CAISEGLAGSTDTQYF
CDR3nt: TGTGCCATCAGTGAGGGACTAGCGGGGAGCACAGATACGCAGTATTTT

j_gene: TRBJ2-1
d_gene: TRBD2
abundance: -
v_gene: TRBV19
CDR3aa: CASSIGGSGVTNYNEQFF
CDR3nt: TGTGCCAGTAGTATAGGTGGTAGCGGGGTAACCAACTACAATGAGCAGTTCTTC

j_gene: TRBJ2-5
d_gene: -
abundance: -
v_gene: TRBV5-1
CDR3aa: CASSLALQETQYF
CDR3nt: TGCGCCAGCAGCTTGGCCTTACAAGAGACCCAGTACTTC

j_gene: TRBJ2-5
d_gene: -
abundance: -
v_gene: TRBV5-8
CDR3aa: CASSLKGETQYF
CDR3nt: TGTGCCAGCAGCTTGAAGGGGGAGACCCAGTACTTC

j_gene: TRBJ2-1
d_gene: -
abundance: -
v_gene: TRBV4-2
CDR3aa: CASSREGGGYNEQFF
CDR3nt: TGTGCCAGCAGCAGAGAAGGGGGAGGGTACAATGAGCAGTTCTTC

j_gene: TRBJ1-1
d_gene: -
abundance: -
v_gene: TRBV19
CDR3aa: CASSTHTGNTEAFF
CDR3nt: TGTGCCAGTAGTACCCATACAGGGAACACTGAAGCTTTCTTT

j_gene: TRBJ1-2
d_gene: TRBD1
abundance: -
v_gene: TRBV5-6
CDR3aa: CASSLQGRRIYGYTF
CDR3nt: TGTGCCAGCAGCTTACAGGGGCGCCGGATCTATGGCTACACCTTC

j_gene: TRBJ1-6
d_gene: TRBD1
abundance: once
v_gene: TRBV27
CDR3aa: CASSLQDRVNSPLHF
CDR3nt: TGTGCCAGCAGTTTACAGGACAGGGTGAATTCACCCCTCCACTTT

j_gene: TRBJ2-7
d_gene: TRBD1
abundance: -
v_gene: TRBV6-5
CDR3aa: CASSSPDRGHEQYF
CDR3nt: TGTGCCAGCAGTTCCCCCGACAGGGGCCACGAGCAGTACTTC

j_gene: TRBJ1-3
d_gene: -
abundance: -
v_gene: TRBV6-5
CDR3aa: CASSYGRLAGNTIYF
CDR3nt: TGTGCCAGCAGTTACGGGAGATTAGCTGGAAACACCATATATTTT

j_gene: TRBJ1-1
d_gene: TRBD1
abundance: -
v_gene: TRBV12-3/TRBV12-4
CDR3aa: CASSLPGQGEAFF
CDR3nt: TGTGCCAGCAGTTTACCCGGACAGGGTGAAGCTTTCTTT

j_gene: TRBJ1-6
d_gene: TRBD1
abundance: -
v_gene: TRBV14
CDR3aa: CASSRDRSWGSPLHF
CDR3nt: TGTGCCAGCAGCCGGGACAGATCTTGGGGTTCACCCCTCCACTTT

j_gene: TRBJ2-1
d_gene: TRBD2
abundance: -
v_gene: TRBV29-1
CDR3aa: CSGGRAGGIYNEQFF
CDR3nt: TGCAGCGGAGGAAGGGCGGGGGGCATATACAATGAGCAGTTCTTC

j_gene: TRBJ2-7
d_gene: -
abundance: -
v_gene: TRBV2
CDR3aa: CASSEVLSSGSYEQYF
CDR3nt: TGTGCCAGCAGTGAAGTTCTCTCCTCGGGCTCCTACGAGCAGTACTTC

j_gene: TRBJ2-2
d_gene: TRBD2
abundance: few
v_gene: TRBV10-2
CDR3aa: CASSRAGPGELFF
CDR3nt: TGCGCCAGCAGTCGAGCGGGACCCGGGGAGCTGTTTTTT

j_gene: TRBJ2-6
d_gene: -
abundance: -
v_gene: TRBV27
CDR3aa: CASSLRVGANVLTF
CDR3nt: TGTGCCAGCAGTTTACGAGTCGGGGCCAACGTCCTGACTTTC

j_gene: TRBJ2-2
d_gene: TRBD1
abundance: once
v_gene: TRBV5-1
CDR3aa: CASSLEGQDTGELFF
CDR3nt: TGCGCCAGCAGCTTGGAAGGACAGGACACCGGGGAGCTGTTTTTT

j_gene: TRBJ1-5
d_gene: TRBD1
abundance: -
v_gene: TRBV19
CDR3aa: CATRDREFQPQHF
CDR3nt: TGTGCCACCCGGGACAGGGAATTTCAGCCCCAGCATTTT

j_gene: TRBJ2-3
d_gene: -
abundance: -
v_gene: TRBV2
CDR3aa: CASSENGLSRNTQYF
CDR3nt: TGTGCCAGCAGTGAAAATGGACTATCGAGGAATACGCAGTATTTT

j_gene: TRBJ2-4
d_gene: -
abundance: -
v_gene: TRBV15
CDR3aa: CATSRDGSGGNIQYF
CDR3nt: TGTGCCACCAGCAGAGATGGGAGCGGCGGAAACATTCAGTACTTC

j_gene: TRBJ1-2
d_gene: TRBD1
abundance: -
v_gene: TRBV4-2
CDR3aa: CASSQGRRGTANYGYTF
CDR3nt: TGTGCCAGCAGCCAGGGCCGGAGAGGGACAGCCAACTATGGCTACACCTTC

j_gene: TRBJ2-1
d_gene: TRBD2
abundance: -
v_gene: TRBV12-5
CDR3aa: CASGHSGGNNEQFF
CDR3nt: TGTGCTAGTGGACATAGCGGGGGTAACAATGAGCAGTTCTTC

j_gene: TRBJ1-2
d_gene: -
abundance: few
v_gene: TRBV7-8
CDR3aa: CASSLGTVYGYTF
CDR3nt: TGTGCCAGCAGCTTAGGGACAGTCTATGGCTACACCTTC

j_gene: TRBJ2-1
d_gene: TRBD2
abundance: -
v_gene: TRBV3-1/TRBV3-2
CDR3aa: CASSHLPPGTSGSLEQFF
CDR3nt: TGTGCCAGCAGCCATCTCCCGCCGGGGACTAGCGGCTCCCTTGAGCAGTTCTTC

j_gene: TRBJ2-7
d_gene: -
abundance: -
v_gene: TRBV10-3
CDR3aa: CAISVDFQSYEQYF
CDR3nt: TGTGCCATCAGTGTGGACTTCCAGAGTTACGAGCAGTACTTC

j_gene: TRBJ2-6
d_gene: -
abundance: -
v_gene: TRBV7-2
CDR3aa: CASSSGSSGANVLTF
CDR3nt: TGTGCCAGCAGCTCCGGGAGCTCTGGGGCCAACGTCCTGACTTTC

j_gene: TRBJ1-1
d_gene: -
abundance: -
v_gene: TRBV10-3
CDR3aa: CAISGGGRENTEAFF
CDR3nt: TGTGCCATCAGTGGGGGGGGCAGGGAGAACACTGAAGCTTTCTTT

j_gene: TRBJ1-1
d_gene: -
abundance: few
v_gene: TRBV6-5
CDR3aa: CASSNNMNTEAFF
CDR3nt: TGTGCCAGCAGCAACAACATGAACACTGAAGCTTTCTTT

j_gene: TRBJ2-2
d_gene: -
abundance: -
v_gene: TRBV24-1
CDR3aa: CATSTRGNTGELFF
CDR3nt: TGTGCCACCAGCACACGGGGGAACACCGGGGAGCTGTTTTTT

j_gene: TRBJ1-1
d_gene: TRBD1
abundance: -
v_gene: TRBV2
CDR3aa: CASSETGVFPERITEAFF
CDR3nt: TGTGCCAGCAGTGAAACAGGGGTTTTTCCTGAAAGGATCACTGAAGCTTTCTTT

j_gene: TRBJ1-6
d_gene: TRBD1
abundance: -
v_gene: TRBV9
CDR3aa: CASSSEGTGDSPLHF
CDR3nt: TGTGCCAGCAGCTCCGAGGGGACAGGGGATTCACCCCTCCACTTT

j_gene: TRBJ1-2
d_gene: TRBD1
abundance: -
v_gene: TRBV6-1
CDR3aa: CASSERQGGSYGYTF
CDR3nt: TGTGCCAGCAGTGAACGACAGGGGGGGAGCTATGGCTACACCTTC

j_gene: TRBJ2-1
d_gene: TRBD2
abundance: -
v_gene: TRBV13
CDR3aa: CASSLPGLAGGPGEQFF
CDR3nt: TGTGCCAGCAGCTTACCGGGACTAGCGGGGGGCCCGGGTGAGCAGTTCTTC

j_gene: TRBJ2-7
d_gene: TRBD2
abundance: medium-sized
v_gene: TRBV10-3
CDR3aa: CAISEGLAGANEQYF
CDR3nt: TGTGCCATCAGTGAGGGACTAGCGGGGGCCAACGAGCAGTACTTC

j_gene: TRBJ1-3
d_gene: -
abundance: -
v_gene: TRBV12-3/TRBV12-4
CDR3aa: CASSRGTGNTIYF
CDR3nt: TGTGCCAGCAGCAGGGGTACTGGAAACACCATATATTTT

j_gene: TRBJ2-3
d_gene: TRBD2
abundance: once
v_gene: TRBV28
CDR3aa: CASRPGGSGPRDTQYF
CDR3nt: TGTGCCAGCAGGCCGGGGGGTAGCGGACCAAGGGATACGCAGTATTTT

j_gene: TRBJ1-3
d_gene: TRBD1
abundance: -
v_gene: TRBV19
CDR3aa: CASRGQMSSGNTIYF
CDR3nt: TGTGCCAGTCGGGGACAGATGTCCTCTGGAAACACCATATATTTT

j_gene: TRBJ1-1
d_gene: TRBD1
abundance: few
v_gene: TRBV20-1
CDR3aa: CSASRGQGDTEAFF
CDR3nt: TGCAGTGCTAGTAGGGGGCAGGGAGATACTGAAGCTTTCTTT

j_gene: TRBJ2-2
d_gene: -
abundance: -
v_gene: TRBV9
CDR3aa: CASSLGTNTGELFF
CDR3nt: TGTGCCAGCAGCCTCGGGACGAACACCGGGGAGCTGTTTTTT

j_gene: TRBJ2-3
d_gene: TRBD2
abundance: -
v_gene: TRBV30
CDR3aa: CAWMAGGALDTQYF
CDR3nt: TGTGCCTGGATGGCCGGGGGGGCCCTGGATACGCAGTATTTT

j_gene: TRBJ1-2
d_gene: TRBD1
abundance: -
v_gene: TRBV5-5
CDR3aa: CASSLEVYRGLGYTF
CDR3nt: TGTGCCAGCAGCTTGGAGGTTTACAGGGGGCTAGGCTACACCTTC

j_gene: TRBJ1-1
d_gene: -
abundance: -
v_gene: TRBV10-1
CDR3aa: CASSSSGNTEAFF
CDR3nt: TGCGCCAGCAGTAGTAGTGGGAACACTGAAGCTTTCTTT

j_gene: TRBJ1-5
d_gene: TRBD1
abundance: -
v_gene: TRBV4-1
CDR3aa: CASSLTGGDQPQHF
CDR3nt: TGCGCCAGCAGCCTTACAGGGGGGGATCAGCCCCAGCATTTT

j_gene: TRBJ2-1
d_gene: -
abundance: -
v_gene: TRBV7-2
CDR3aa: CASSPGGSGRYNEQFF
CDR3nt: TGTGCCAGCAGCCCAGGCGGTAGCGGCCGATACAATGAGCAGTTCTTC

j_gene: TRBJ1-6
d_gene: -
abundance: -
v_gene: TRBV5-1
CDR3aa: CASSSGSSASYNSPLHF
CDR3nt: TGCGCCAGCAGCTCCGGGTCCTCAGCCTCCTATAATTCACCCCTCCACTTT

j_gene: TRBJ2-7
d_gene: TRBD1
abundance: -
v_gene: TRBV7-9
CDR3aa: CASSRTGTGAAYEQYF
CDR3nt: TGTGCCAGCAGCCGGACCGGGACAGGGGCTGCATACGAGCAGTACTTC

j_gene: TRBJ2-5
d_gene: -
abundance: -
v_gene: TRBV7-9
CDR3aa: CASSFIGETQYF
CDR3nt: TGTGCCAGCAGCTTTATCGGAGAGACCCAGTACTTC

j_gene: TRBJ2-7
d_gene: -
abundance: -
v_gene: TRBV24-1
CDR3aa: CATSGGASYEQYF
CDR3nt: TGTGCCACCAGCGGAGGGGCTTCCTACGAGCAGTACTTC